This note documents a single T cell receptor beta chain sequence. Its antigen is not identified. The germline gives CDR1 SEHNR, CDR2 FQNEAQ (reference sequence). The CDR3 sequence is 16 residues long. V lost 1 base and J lost 10, with 20 bases in between. The amount of total RNA extracted per sample was at least 5.5 micrograms. A second about 6 to 12 cycle PCR used barcoded and J-beta primers. Each cDNA molecule carried a tag from a template-switch adaptor that contained 12 random nucleotides. Per-sample output comprised a minimum of 2.5 million paired-end reads containing CDR3. TCRdb re-called the 5' RACE reads with MiXCR, one entry per CDR3 protein. The profile shows about 1.8 million distinct CDR3 sequences, around 50% of them singletons. The record originates from a study of blood T cells in healthy people across ages. Study findings and constraints: Strongly correlated with naive T cell percentage was TCR beta diversity.

The TCR originated in a woman aged 40 to 55 in good health. The gene calls are TRBV7-9 and TRBJ2-1, with a possible D match to TRBD2 (7 bases). The sequencing input was blood. The CDR3 nucleotides read TGTGCCAGCAGCTTAGGCCCAGGGGCGGGGGTGAGGGAGCAGTTCTTC. Its translation: CASSLGPGAGVREQFF.